This T cell receptor (beta chain) was obtained from a study of long-term antiretroviral therapy in people with HIV. Study-level points and caveats: Versus controls, repertoires in people with HIV had narrower CDR3 length ranges.

At survey level, the immunoSEQ assay was run in its v3.0 version. TCRdb's table, derived via immunoSEQ multiplex PCR, lists solely in-frame clones and lacks some. This sample yields 20,000 to 30,000 clones, of which 81% are seen a single time; 5% to 6.5% belongs to the top ten. CDR3 size: 17 residues. Germline values: CDR1 ENHRY, CDR2 SYGVKD. Losses at the gene ends were 0 bases for V and 5 bases for J; bases not matched to a gene: 9. This clone has a handful of counts. Its antigen remains unknown. The sequence derives from a man aged 30 to 45 with HIV. The J gene is TRBJ1-5, the V gene TRBV10-3, with 8 bases matching TRBD1. Sequenced material: unsorted PBMCs, taken 4.4 years after starting antiretroviral therapy. The CDR3, as DNA: TGTGCCATCAGTGAGTCGATCAGGCAGGGGGCTGATCAGCCCCAGCATTTT. Translating it yields CAISESIRQGADQPQHF.